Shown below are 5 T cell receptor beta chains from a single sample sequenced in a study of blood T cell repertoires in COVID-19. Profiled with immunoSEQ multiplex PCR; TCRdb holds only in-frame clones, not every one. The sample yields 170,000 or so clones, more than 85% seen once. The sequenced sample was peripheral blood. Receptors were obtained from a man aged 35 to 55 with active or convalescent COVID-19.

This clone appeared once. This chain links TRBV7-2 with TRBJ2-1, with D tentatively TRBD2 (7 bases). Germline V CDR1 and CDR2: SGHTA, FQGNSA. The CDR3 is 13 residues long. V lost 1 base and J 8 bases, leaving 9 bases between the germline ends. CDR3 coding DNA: TGTGCCAGCAGCTTAGGAGGGGGGGATGAGCAGTTCTTC. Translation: CASSLGGGDEQFF.

CDR3 sequence: CASSRDRNEKLFF. CDR3 sequence (DNA): TGTGCCAGCAGCCGGGACAGAAATGAAAAACTGTTTTTT. V and J are TRBV7-2 and TRBJ1-4; 7 bases fit TRBD1. The CDR3 is 13 amino acids. The germline CDR1 and CDR2 sequences are SGHTA and FQGNSA. The junction had 2 bases not matched to a gene; V was cut back by 5 bases and J by 5 bases.

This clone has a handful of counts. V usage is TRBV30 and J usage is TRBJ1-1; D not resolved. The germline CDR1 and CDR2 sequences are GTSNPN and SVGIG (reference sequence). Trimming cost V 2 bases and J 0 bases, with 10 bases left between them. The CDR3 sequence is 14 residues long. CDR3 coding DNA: TGTGCCTGGAGTCTAGGAGCCGTGAACACTGAAGCTTTCTTT. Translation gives CAWSLGAVNTEAFF.

This CDR3 is CASSQGQGLNSPLHF. As DNA, the CDR3 is TGTGCCAGCAGCCAAGGACAGGGGTTGAATTCACCCCTCCACTTT. The chain is built from TRBV3-1 (or the pseudogene TRBV3-2) and TRBJ1-6; 8 bases are shared with TRBD1. The CDR3 totals 15 residues. J was trimmed by 7 bases and V by 1 base; bases with no gene match: 3. Germline-derived CDR1 and CDR2 are LGHDT and YNNKEL (reference sequence).

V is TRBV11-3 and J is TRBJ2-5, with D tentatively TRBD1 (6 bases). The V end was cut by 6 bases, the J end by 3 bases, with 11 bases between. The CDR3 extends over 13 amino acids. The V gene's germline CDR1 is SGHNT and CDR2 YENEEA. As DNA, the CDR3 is TGTGCCAGCAGGAACAGGGAAAAAGAGACCCAGTACTTC. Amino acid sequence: CASRNREKETQYF.